This T cell receptor (beta chain) emerged from a study of regulatory and conventional T cells in RAG deficiency. Findings and limits, study-wide: Patient subsets had shorter CDR3s; Omenn Treg-Tconv overlap exceeded 85%. Treg unique TCR beta sequences were about 92-fold fewer in Omenn syndrome and CID/AS patients than controls.

Genomic DNA came from blood conventional CD4+ T cells gated CD25-low CD127-high. This clone has just one count. Its antigen is not identified. The CDR3 consists of 17 residues. Trimming shortened V by 1 base and J by 5 bases, and 19 bases separated the two germline ends. Germline-derived CDR1 and CDR2 are SGHDT and YYEEEE. Method: immunoSEQ multiplex PCR; TCRdb's copy keeps in-frame clones and lacks some. This table holds approximately 30,000 clones, 90% to 97% found once. The sample was also reused in another study, on regulatory T cells. That study adds: Amplification used 52 TRBV primers and 13 TRBJ primers. Regulatory T cells showed the strongest V-J pair restriction and V/J gene skewing among patient repertoires.

Sequences were obtained from CD25- CD4+ T cells sorted from blood. The rearrangement joins TRBV5-6 to TRBJ1-3; tentatively, D is TRBD1 (6 bases). This TCR derives from a human donor in good health. The CDR3 is CASSLRDKTSVRNTIYF. The DNA of the CDR3 is TGTGCCAGCAGCTTGAGGGACAAAACCTCCGTCAGAAACACCATATATTTT.